A single sample is the source of the 22 T cell receptor beta chains below, sequenced in a study of CD8 T cells in ankylosing spondylitis. Points from the study as a whole: Ankylosing spondylitis blood appeared to carry a characteristic TCR beta motif of several highly homologous variants.

Each CDR3 protein is one row after TCRdb ran MiXCR on the 5' RACE reads. The table has 350,000 to 450,000 distinct CDR3 sequences, about 24% seen once; the top ten hold about 0.9%. No antigens are known for them. Sequencing was done on a sample of blood, either unsorted or a sorted T cell fraction (not recorded which). All receptors come from a male donor with ankylosing spondylitis.

This clonotype was counted only a few times. The rearrangement links TRBV20-1 to TRBJ1-3, with 11 bases matching TRBD1. Germline lookup yields CDR1 DFQATT and CDR2 SNEGSKA (reference sequence). The trim removed 5 bases at V and 7 bases at J, leaving 4 bases unmatched. There are 13 residues in the CDR3. The CDR3 sequence is CSAFRDRGNTIYF. CDR3 in DNA: TGCAGTGCTTTCCGGGACAGGGGGAACACCATATATTTT.

The CDR3 DNA reads TGTGCCAGCACAACGCGGACTGACTCCTACAATGAGCAGTTCTTC. Amino acid sequence: CASTTRTDSYNEQFF. J is TRBJ2-1 and V is TRBV7-8; D possibly corresponds to TRBD2 (5 bases). This CDR3 region has 15 residues. V lost 7 bases to trimming and J lost 0 bases, with 13 bases between them. Germline V gene data show CDR1 as SGHVS and CDR2 as FQNEAQ.

This clonotype was found a few times. V usage is TRBV27 and J usage is TRBJ2-3; 8 bases match TRBD2. Germline values: CDR1 MNHEY, CDR2 SMNVEV (reference sequence). The CDR3 totals 17 residues. With V trimmed by 5 bases and J by 3 bases, 13 bases remained unmatched. Here the CDR3 DNA reads TGTGCCAGCAGTCTCTCCCTCAGCGGGAGCAAAACAGATACGCAGTATTTT. This sequence encodes CASSLSLSGSKTDTQYF.

This clonotype was observed a few times. The chain links TRBV20-1 to TRBJ2-3; 7 bases are a match to TRBD2. The ends lost 7 bases at V and 2 bases at J; junction bases unmatched: 3. Germline lookup yields CDR1 DFQATT and CDR2 SNEGSKA (reference sequence). The CDR3 consists of 12 residues. The CDR3 here is CSGLADTDTQYF. The CDR3 bases are TGCAGTGGGCTAGCGGACACAGATACGCAGTATTTT.

This clonotype was picked up a small number of times. The J gene is TRBJ2-7, the V gene TRBV5-1, with 8 bases fitting TRBD2. The ends lost 0 bases at V and 6 bases at J; junction bases unmatched: 2. CDR3 length: 13 amino acids. Germline CDR1 is SGHRS and CDR2 is YFSETQ. This CDR3 reads CASSLVAGGEQYF. CDR3 DNA sequence: TGCGCCAGCAGCTTGGTTGCGGGGGGCGAGCAGTACTTC.

The CDR3 protein is CASSGSGRRVSEQYF. The CDR3 DNA is TGTGCCAGCAGTGGTAGCGGGAGGAGGGTCTCCGAGCAGTACTTC. The chain joins TRBV25-1 to TRBJ2-7; 10 bases fit TRBD2. J gave up 6 bases and V 4 bases, and 9 bases lay outside the gene matches. Germline V lookup: CDR1 MGHDK, CDR2 SYGVNS. The CDR3 totals 15 residues.

This clonotype was seen more than once but under ten times. This CDR3 is CSASGPFGAFF. DNA for the CDR3: TGCAGTGCTAGTGGTCCTTTCGGAGCTTTCTTT. J is TRBJ1-1 and V is TRBV20-1; D uncertain. This CDR3 is built from 11 residues. V was clipped by 3 bases and J by 10 bases, with 12 bases between them. Germline V gives CDR1 DFQATT, CDR2 SNEGSKA (reference sequence).

This clonotype appeared a single time. The chain's CDR3 is CASSNRDFSYEQYF. The CDR3 DNA reads as TGTGCCAGCAGTAACCGGGACTTCTCCTACGAGCAGTACTTC. J is TRBJ2-7 and V is TRBV6-5; D possibly corresponds to TRBD2 (6 bases). This CDR3 spans 14 amino acids. The V gene's germline CDR1 is MNHEY and CDR2 SVGAGI. Trimming stripped 5 bases from V and 0 bases from J, with 11 bases between.

The chain uses TRBV25-1 and TRBJ2-1; 9 bases are shared with TRBD2. Looked up from germline, CDR1 is MGHDK and CDR2 is SYGVNS. The CDR3 covers 15 residues. With V trimmed by 4 bases and J by 7 bases, 8 bases remained unmatched. The CDR3 sequence: CASSAPGLATNEQFF. The CDR3 DNA sequence: TGTGCCAGCAGTGCGCCGGGACTAGCCACGAATGAGCAGTTCTTC.

The count of this clonotype is one. This chain uses TRBV5-6 with TRBJ2-6; D unclear. The CDR3 is made up of 18 amino acids. The germline V gene encodes CDR1 SGHDT and CDR2 YYEEEE. Trimming removed 0 bases from V and 0 bases from J, with 13 bases in between. CDR3 loop: CASSLVLGISSGANVLTF. CDR3 coding DNA: TGTGCCAGCAGCTTGGTCCTGGGGATCAGCTCTGGGGCCAACGTCCTGACTTTC.

This clonotype was recorded a few times. The chain carries TRBV6-5 and TRBJ1-5; possibly TRBD1 for D (6 bases). Trimming pared 4 bases from V and 5 bases from J, leaving 18 bases between. Germline CDR1 and CDR2: MNHEY and SVGAGI. The CDR3 extends over 16 amino acids. The CDR3 sequence is CASSSSGGRVDQPQHF. The CDR3 DNA reads as TGTGCCAGCAGTTCTTCTGGGGGGCGCGTTGATCAGCCCCAGCATTTT.

The table lists this clonotype with a few counts. The rearrangement uses TRBV5-1 and TRBJ1-4; D is undetermined. Trimming stripped 2 bases from V and 8 bases from J, with 7 bases between. Germline CDR1 is SGHRS and CDR2 is YFSETQ. The CDR3 length is 12 residues. The CDR3 DNA follows: TGCGCCAGCAGCTTTTCCGGGGAAAAACTGTTTTTT. Encoded protein: CASSFSGEKLFF.

In its sample, this clonotype was seen many times. This chain connects TRBV7-2 to TRBJ2-3; D perhaps matches TRBD2 (5 bases). V dropped 5 bases and J dropped 2 bases, with 8 bases sitting between them. The V gene's germline CDR1 is SGHTA and CDR2 FQGNSA. The CDR3 is made up of 13 amino acids. Here the CDR3 DNA reads TGTGCCAGCAGCCTTGGACTCACAGATACGCAGTATTTT. Protein sequence: CASSLGLTDTQYF.

The V and J genes are TRBV20-1 and TRBJ2-2, with D perhaps TRBD1 (5 bases). V was shortened by 2 bases and J by 0 bases, with 13 bases between the two germline ends. This CDR3 is built from 16 residues. CDR1 and CDR2 from the germline V gene are DFQATT and SNEGSKA (reference sequence). The CDR3 protein is CSARPAGPTNTGELFF. The CDR3 bases are TGCAGTGCTAGACCCGCAGGGCCTACGAACACCGGGGAGCTGTTTTTT.

This chain joins TRBV20-1 and TRBJ2-1; tentatively, D is TRBD2 (5 bases). V was trimmed by 5 bases and J by 0 bases, leaving 14 bases between them. From germline, CDR1 is DFQATT and CDR2 SNEGSKA (reference sequence). The CDR3 runs to 15 residues. The CDR3 sequence: CSAPKSGGSYNEQFF. The CDR3 nucleotides are TGCAGTGCTCCCAAGAGCGGTGGCTCCTACAATGAGCAGTTCTTC.

V gene TRBV12-5 combines with J gene TRBJ1-1; 9 bases match TRBD1. The J segment lost 4 bases and the V segment lost 6 bases, leaving 12 bases of the junction unmatched. CDR3 size: 16 residues. Germline CDR1 LGHNT, CDR2 FRNRAP. The CDR3 sequence is CASGYNRGQEGTEAFF. The CDR3 DNA reads as TGTGCTAGTGGCTATAACAGGGGGCAGGAAGGCACTGAAGCTTTCTTT.

The chain carries TRBV4-2 and TRBJ2-3; 9 bases line up with TRBD2. The CDR3 is 17 residues long. CDR1 is LGHNA and CDR2 is YNFKEQ in the germline V gene. V lost 3 bases and J lost 1; bases outside the gene matches: 8. DNA for the CDR3: TGTGCCAGCAGCCAGGCGGGAGGGCCCTCAGGCACAGATACGCAGTATTTT. Residues: CASSQAGGPSGTDTQYF.

CDR3 DNA sequence: TGCAGTGCTAGAGATCGGGCGGGACAAGCTTTCTTT. It translates to CSARDRAGQAFF. The chain has TRBV20-1 and TRBJ1-1, with D possibly TRBD1 on 5 matching bases. The ends were cut back, 0 bases at V and 9 bases at J, with 11 bases in the middle. This CDR3 comprises 12 residues. Germline V gene sequence: CDR1 DFQATT, CDR2 SNEGSKA (reference sequence).

V and J are TRBV25-1 and TRBJ1-1; D may be TRBD1 (5 bases). Germline V gene sequence: CDR1 MGHDK, CDR2 SYGVNS. The CDR3 contains 11 residues. V lost 1 base and J lost 10, with 7 bases in between. DNA for the CDR3: TGTGCCAGCAGTGAATTTGGGGGAGCTTTCTTT. Encoded protein: CASSEFGGAFF.

This clonotype was detected a few times. The rearrangement uses TRBV6-5 and TRBJ1-6, with D uncertain. The CDR3 spans 15 residues. V was shortened by 0 bases and J by 7 bases, with 10 bases between the two germline ends. Germline CDR1 is MNHEY and CDR2 is SVGAGI. The CDR3 DNA follows: TGTGCCAGCAGTTACTCGTGGAGGGCGAATTCACCCCTCCACTTT. Translated: CASSYSWRANSPLHF.

This clonotype has a handful of counts. The chain couples TRBV6-1 to TRBJ2-7; D ambiguous. The V gene's germline CDR1 is MNHNS and CDR2 SASEGT. With 4 bases removed from V and 2 bases from J, the gap between germline ends came to 12 bases. This CDR3 is built from 14 residues. CDR3 bases: TGTGCCAGCAGTGCAATATACCCCCCCTACGAGCAGTACGTC. Its translation: CASSAIYPPYEQYV.

For the CDR3, the DNA is TGTGCCACCAGCAGAGATTTGACCAATACAGGGAAGCAGTACGTC. Translated: CATSRDLTNTGKQYV. V and J are TRBV15 and TRBJ2-7, with a weak D call TRBD1 (6 bases). CDR3 length: 15 amino acids. The germline V gene has CDR1 LNHNV and CDR2 YYDKDF (reference sequence). The ends were cut back, 0 bases at V and 8 bases at J, with 17 bases in the middle.